The next 2 T cell receptor beta chains were all read from a single sample in a study of T cell responses to AZD1222 COVID-19 vaccine. The repertoire was sequenced with immunoSEQ multiplex PCR; TCRdb's copy has only in-frame clones and lacks some. The table has 85,000 to 130,000 clones, about nine tenths seen once. The sequences come from peripheral blood, collected on day 0 of AZD1222 vaccination. The receptors shown here come from an adult in good health.

In this sample, this clone turned up once. J is TRBJ1-2 and V is TRBV19; possibly TRBD1 for D (6 bases). The CDR3 spans 13 residues. V lost 6 bases and J 6 bases, leaving 14 bases between the germline ends. Germline CDR1 reads LNHDA; CDR2 reads SQIVND (reference sequence). As DNA, the CDR3 is TGTGCCAGTAGAGCCTCGACAGGCGATGGCTACACCTTC. Encoded protein: CASRASTGDGYTF.

This chain connects TRBV6-5 to TRBJ1-1, with D perhaps TRBD1 (5 bases). Germline values: CDR1 MNHEY, CDR2 SVGAGI. Trimming shortened V by 8 bases and J by 7 bases, and 17 bases separated the two germline ends. The CDR3 consists of 13 residues. The CDR3 DNA reads as TGTGCCAGCCCGACAGCAGGTAGGGGTGAAGCTTTCTTT. Residues: CASPTAGRGEAFF.